These 23 T cell receptor beta chains share one sample of origin, sequenced in a study of blood T cell repertoires in COVID-19. Produced via immunoSEQ multiplex PCR; TCRdb's table is partial and in-frame only. The table includes about 36,000 clones, approximately 78% detected once. What was sequenced was peripheral blood. All receptors come from a human donor in a cohort sampled during active or convalescent COVID-19. The donor label of this sample is uncertain.

The chain couples TRBV27 to TRBJ1-2, with D possibly being TRBD1 (6 bases). The length of the CDR3 is 13 residues. Germline V lookup: CDR1 MNHEY, CDR2 SMNVEV (reference sequence). The V gene lost 9 bases and the J gene lost 5 bases, with 16 bases spanning the gap. Written as DNA, the CDR3 is TGTGCCAGGGGGTGGGGGCGTCTGTATGGCTACACCTTC. The encoded protein is CARGWGRLYGYTF.

The chain couples TRBV15 to TRBJ2-1, with 8 bases matching TRBD1. Trimming cost V 6 bases and J 5 bases; bases outside gene matches: 12. Germline V lookup: CDR1 LNHNV, CDR2 YYDKDF (reference sequence). The CDR3 is 16 residues long. CDR3 loop: CATSPSGGAGDNEQFF. In nucleotides, the CDR3 is TGTGCCACCAGTCCCTCAGGGGGCGCAGGGGACAATGAGCAGTTCTTC.

This clone showed up just once. The chain has TRBV19 and TRBJ2-3; TRBD2 agrees at 7 bases. J lost 2 bases, V lost 7 bases, and 9 bases had no gene match. From germline, CDR1 is LNHDA and CDR2 SQIVND (reference sequence). CDR3 length: 15 residues. The CDR3 DNA is TGTGCCAGTAATAAGGGACTAACAGCCACAGATACGCAGTATTTT. It encodes CASNKGLTATDTQYF.

This clone was detected once. The J gene is TRBJ1-1, the V gene TRBV30; a possible D gene is TRBD1 (6 bases). The CDR3 runs to 12 residues. Germline V CDR1 and CDR2: GTSNPN, SVGIG (reference sequence). V lost 8 bases, J lost 4 bases, and 14 bases lay in between. CDR3 residues: CALLQGGTEAFF. The CDR3 nucleotides read TGTGCCCTCCTGCAAGGGGGCACTGAAGCTTTCTTT.

CDR3 bases: TGTGCCAGCAGTTTCGCGGGAGGGGTCGGGGAGCTGTTTTTT. It is translated as CASSFAGGVGELFF. The chain couples TRBV27 to TRBJ2-2, with 9 bases identical to TRBD2. CDR1 is MNHEY, CDR2 SMNVEV, per germline (reference sequence). The V gene end was trimmed by 3 bases and the J gene end by 7 bases; junction bases not matched to a gene: 3. The CDR3 has 14 residues.

The chain couples TRBV9 to TRBJ2-5; 11 bases agree with TRBD2. The CDR3 is 17 amino acids. Germline-derived CDR1 and CDR2 are SGDLS and YYNGEE. V was pared by 3 bases and J by 5 bases, with 12 bases of the junction left unmatched. CDR3 coding DNA: TGTGCCAGCAGCGCCCTAGCGGGAGGACCCCTCGGGGAGACCCAGTACTTC. Translated, it gives CASSALAGGPLGETQYF.

Only a few counts were recorded for this clone. The chain carries TRBV5-1 and TRBJ2-7, with D perhaps matching TRBD2 (6 bases). The germline gives CDR1 SGHRS, CDR2 YFSETQ. The CDR3 consists of 15 residues. The V gene lost 0 bases and the J gene lost 1 base, with 11 bases spanning the gap. This CDR3 is CASSLEGLESYEQYF. As DNA, the CDR3 is TGCGCCAGCAGCTTGGAGGGACTTGAATCCTACGAGCAGTACTTC.

The chain employs TRBV7-2 and TRBJ1-2; the match to TRBD1 covers 7 bases. The CDR3 is 14 amino acids. Germline assignment: CDR1 SGHTA and CDR2 FQGNSA. Trimming cost V 3 bases and J 6 bases; bases outside gene matches: 7. CDR3 in DNA: TGTGCCAGCAGCTTCGGGGACAGTAGGGATGGCTACACCTTC. Protein sequence: CASSFGDSRDGYTF.

The V and J genes are TRBV11-2 and TRBJ1-1; 8 nucleotides match TRBD1. Losses at the gene ends were 2 bases for V and 4 bases for J; bases not matched to a gene: 3. This CDR3 region has 14 residues. The germline V gene has CDR1 SGHAT and CDR2 FQNNGV. CDR3 DNA sequence: TGTGCCAGCAGCTTAAAGGACAGGGTCACTGAAGCTTTCTTT. Protein product: CASSLKDRVTEAFF.

The genes are TRBV11-3 and TRBJ1-6; D might be TRBD1 (5 bases). From germline, CDR1 is SGHNT and CDR2 YENEEA. Trimming removed 3 bases from V and 6 bases from J, with 9 bases in between. The length of the CDR3 is 14 residues. CDR3: CASSFRQTNSPLHF. CDR3 in DNA: TGTGCCAGCAGCTTCCGACAGACTAATTCACCCCTCCACTTT.

The genes are TRBV25-1 and TRBJ2-7; 8 nucleotides align to TRBD2. The CDR3 contains 14 residues. CDR1 and CDR2 from the germline V gene are MGHDK and SYGVNS. Unmatched junction bases numbered 6, after V lost 6 bases and J lost 2 bases. The CDR3 protein is CASRAGTSPYEQYF. The CDR3 region has the DNA TGTGCCAGCAGAGCCGGGACTAGTCCCTACGAGCAGTACTTC.

The gene calls are TRBV9 and TRBJ2-3, with unresolved D. The CDR3 runs 12 residues. With 0 bases removed from V and 7 bases from J, the gap between germline ends came to 6 bases. Looked up from germline, CDR1 is SGDLS and CDR2 is YYNGEE. The CDR3 DNA reads TGTGCCAGCAGCGTAGTTGAGCATACGCAGTATTTT. This codes for CASSVVEHTQYF.

The V gene is TRBV30, the J gene TRBJ2-1; the match to TRBD1 covers 7 bases. Germline V gene data show CDR1 as GTSNPN and CDR2 as SVGIG (reference sequence). V gave up 3 bases and J gave up 4 bases; unmatched junction bases: 6. This CDR3 spans 14 amino acids. The DNA for the CDR3 is TGTGCCTGGAGCACCGGGACAGATTACAATGAGCAGTTCTTC. This sequence encodes CAWSTGTDYNEQFF.

The chain uses TRBV28 and TRBJ1-2; the D gene is possibly TRBD1 (5 bases). Germline V lookup: CDR1 MDHEN, CDR2 SYDVKM. The CDR3 covers 12 residues. The germline V and J ends were trimmed by 4 bases and 5 bases, with 8 bases remaining between them. Written as DNA, the CDR3 is TGTGCCAGCAGTTCCCGGACATATGGCTACACCTTC. Its protein product is CASSSRTYGYTF.

The chain is built from TRBV11-2 and TRBJ2-1; TRBD2 might be the D (5 bases). V lost 4 bases and J 9 bases, leaving 16 bases between the germline ends. The germline V gene encodes CDR1 SGHAT and CDR2 FQNNGV. The CDR3 is made up of 14 amino acids. CDR3 protein: CASSSPRGNGEQFF. The CDR3 DNA sequence: TGTGCCAGCAGCTCCCCTCGGGGAAACGGTGAGCAGTTCTTC.

CDR3 DNA sequence: TGTGCCAGCATAGGCCGGCAGGGGGTCAATCAGCCCCAGCATTTT. Amino acid sequence: CASIGRQGVNQPQHF. The rearrangement joins TRBV6-6 to TRBJ1-5, with 7 positions matching TRBD1. Germline-derived CDR1 and CDR2 are MNHNY and SVGAGI (reference sequence). The length of the CDR3 is 15 residues. J was trimmed by 3 bases and V by 7 bases; bases with no gene match: 9.

This chain joins TRBV6-5 and TRBJ1-4; tentative D call: TRBD1 (6 bases). Germline loops: CDR1 MNHEY, CDR2 SVGAGI. This CDR3 region has 16 residues. V lost 4 bases to trimming and J lost 1 base, with 13 bases between them. CDR3 in DNA: TGTGCCAGCAGTTCCATGGGACATTTAACTAATGAAAAACTGTTTTTT. Its protein product is CASSSMGHLTNEKLFF.

The chain carries TRBV5-5 and TRBJ2-4; possible D gene TRBD2, 6 bases. Germline V lookup: CDR1 SGHKS, CDR2 YYEKEE (reference sequence). V was trimmed by 4 bases and J by 0 bases, leaving 8 bases between them. The CDR3 runs 14 residues. CDR3 sequence: CASSRDLAKNIQYF. In DNA, the CDR3 is TGTGCCAGCAGCCGGGACTTAGCCAAAAACATTCAGTACTTC.

The chain couples TRBV30 to TRBJ2-3; 13 nucleotides agree with TRBD2. CDR1 is GTSNPN and CDR2 is SVGIG in the germline V gene (reference sequence). The J segment lost 2 bases and the V segment lost 0 bases, leaving 5 bases of the junction unmatched. This CDR3 spans 17 amino acids. CDR3 sequence reads: CAWSVPGLAGLTDTQYF. CDR3 in DNA: TGTGCCTGGAGTGTACCGGGACTAGCGGGACTCACAGATACGCAGTATTTT.

The V call is TRBV7-9, the J call TRBJ1-3, with 10 bases that match TRBD1. CDR3 length: 14 residues. With 5 bases clipped from V and 8 bases from J, the junction kept 6 bases outside the gene matches. Per the germline V gene, CDR1 is SEHNR and CDR2 is FQNEAQ (reference sequence). CDR3 in amino acids: CASSPWTGGHTIYF. The CDR3 DNA is TGTGCCAGCAGCCCATGGACAGGGGGACACACCATATATTTT.

This chain connects TRBV10-1 to TRBJ2-1, with 8 bases that match TRBD1. The CDR3 is 12 amino acids. The junction had 4 bases not matched to a gene; V was cut back by 7 bases and J by 8 bases. The germline CDR1 and CDR2 sequences are WNHNN and SYGVQD (reference sequence). The CDR3 bases are TGCGCCAGCACCGACAGGGGAGATGAGCAGTTCTTC. This gives the protein CASTDRGDEQFF.

The chain couples TRBV7-2 to TRBJ2-2, with a possible D match to TRBD1 (6 bases). The CDR3 loop spans 15 amino acids. Germline CDR1 reads SGHTA; CDR2 reads FQGNSA. V lost 0 bases, J lost 4 bases, and 9 bases lay in between. CDR3 DNA sequence: TGTGCCAGCAGCTTAGCGGGGGCGCGCACCGGGGAGCTGTTTTTT. This sequence encodes CASSLAGARTGELFF.

This clone was detected only a few times. This chain connects TRBV3-1 (or the pseudogene TRBV3-2) to TRBJ1-1; perhaps TRBD1 as D (5 bases). The V gene's germline CDR1 is LGHDT and CDR2 YNNKEL (reference sequence). Trimming took 2 bases from V and 5 from J, leaving 6 bases between them. This CDR3 comprises 12 residues. Here the CDR3 DNA reads TGTGCCAGCAGCCAACAGGGAACTGAAGCTTTCTTT. Its protein is CASSQQGTEAFF.